One sample yielded the 7 T cell receptor beta chains listed below, sequenced in a study of blood T cell repertoires in COVID-19. Here immunoSEQ multiplex PCR was the method, and the copy in TCRdb shows in-frame clones only, minus some. The data show fewer than 200,000 clones, with 80% to 85% seen just once and 6.5% to 8.5% held by the top ten. The sequencing input was peripheral blood. These receptor sequences come from a woman in her 70s with COVID-19, enrolled during active disease.

V and J are TRBV2 and TRBJ1-2; D possibly corresponds to TRBD1 (5 bases). The CDR3 consists of 13 residues. Germline V gene data show CDR1 as SNHLY and CDR2 as FYNNEI. V was cut by 9 bases and J by 4 bases, with 15 bases left in between. CDR3 in amino acids: CASKQSGIYGYTF. DNA of the CDR3: TGTGCCAGTAAGCAGTCAGGGATCTATGGCTACACCTTC.

This sequence joins TRBV19 and TRBJ2-2; TRBD2 is a possible D gene (5 bases). V was clipped by 7 bases and J by 7 bases, with 10 bases between them. Germline CDR1 reads LNHDA; CDR2 reads SQIVND (reference sequence). This CDR3 comprises 12 residues. CDR3 residues: CASTRGGGELFF. The CDR3, as DNA: TGTGCCAGTACAAGAGGAGGCGGGGAGCTGTTTTTT.

This chain links TRBV2 with TRBJ2-1; the match to TRBD2 covers 9 bases. V lost 1 base to trimming and J lost 6 bases; unmatched junction nucleotides: 13. The CDR3 length is 18 residues. Germline V gene sequence: CDR1 SNHLY, CDR2 FYNNEI. Here the CDR3 DNA reads TGTGCCAGCAGTGAAGTAGGGGCCGGGACTAGCTTCCTCAATGAGCAGTTCTTC. It translates to CASSEVGAGTSFLNEQFF.

The chain carries TRBV7-2 and TRBJ2-7; 8 positions agree with TRBD2. Germline loops: CDR1 SGHTA, CDR2 FQGNSA. CDR3 length equals 13 residues. J lost 4 bases, V lost 5 bases, and 4 bases had no gene match. The CDR3 spells CASSQASGYEQYF. In DNA, the CDR3 is TGTGCCAGCAGCCAGGCTAGCGGGTACGAGCAGTACTTC.

The chain couples TRBV29-1 to TRBJ2-7, with TRBD1 as a possible D gene (5 bases). V gave up 8 bases and J gave up 2 bases, with 13 bases separating them. From germline, CDR1 is SQVTM and CDR2 ANQGSEA. This CDR3 region has 12 residues. The CDR3 region is CSITTAPYEQYF. The DNA for the CDR3 is TGCAGCATCACGACAGCCCCCTACGAGCAGTACTTC.

The chain uses TRBV2 and TRBJ2-7; D ambiguous. Trimming pared 6 bases from V and 2 bases from J, leaving 11 bases between. Germline CDR1 is SNHLY and CDR2 is FYNNEI. The CDR3 extends over 13 amino acids. CDR3 amino acids: CASSYGSPYEQYF. In DNA form, the CDR3 reads TGTGCCAGCAGCTACGGGTCCCCCTACGAGCAGTACTTC.

Worth noting for this clone: A much larger clone is a single base away; this may be a read error. The chain is built from TRBV9 and TRBJ2-2; a weak D match, TRBD2 (6 bases). Per the germline V gene, CDR1 is SGDLS and CDR2 is YYNGEE. Trimming removed 0 bases from V and 0 bases from J, with 6 bases in between. The CDR3 runs 15 residues. The chain's CDR3 is CASSVGLANTGELFF. CDR3 bases: TGTGCCAGCAGCGTAGGACTAGCGAACACCGGGGAGCTGTTTTTT.